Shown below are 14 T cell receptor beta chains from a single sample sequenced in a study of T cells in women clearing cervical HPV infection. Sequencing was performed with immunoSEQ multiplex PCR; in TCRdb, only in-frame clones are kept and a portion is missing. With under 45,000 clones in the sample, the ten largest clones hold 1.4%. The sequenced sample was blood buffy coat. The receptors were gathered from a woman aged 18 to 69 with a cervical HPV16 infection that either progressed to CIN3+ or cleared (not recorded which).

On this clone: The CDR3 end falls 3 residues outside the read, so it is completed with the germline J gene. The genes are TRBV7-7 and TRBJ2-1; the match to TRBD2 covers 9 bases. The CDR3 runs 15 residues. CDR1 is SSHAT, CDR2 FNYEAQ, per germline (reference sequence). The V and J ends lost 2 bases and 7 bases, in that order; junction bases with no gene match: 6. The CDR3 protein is CASSLYLAGANEQFF. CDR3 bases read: TGTGCCAGCAGCTTATATTTAGCGGGGGCAAATGAG.

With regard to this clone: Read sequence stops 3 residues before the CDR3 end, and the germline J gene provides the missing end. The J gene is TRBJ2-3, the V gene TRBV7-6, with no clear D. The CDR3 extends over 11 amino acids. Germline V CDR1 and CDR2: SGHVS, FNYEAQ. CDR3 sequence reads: CASSPQATQYF. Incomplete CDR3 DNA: TGTGCCAGCAGCCCCCAGGCGACG.

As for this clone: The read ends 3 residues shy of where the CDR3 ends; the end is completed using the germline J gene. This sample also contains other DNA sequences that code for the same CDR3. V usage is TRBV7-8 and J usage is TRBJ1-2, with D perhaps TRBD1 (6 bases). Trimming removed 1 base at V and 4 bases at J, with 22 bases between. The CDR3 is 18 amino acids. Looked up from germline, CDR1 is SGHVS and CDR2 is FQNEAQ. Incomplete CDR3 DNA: TGTGCCAGCAGCTTAGGCCTCACGGGCCAGGGGCTTGGCTATGGC. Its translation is CASSLGLTGQGLGYG. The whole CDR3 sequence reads CASSLGLTGQGLGYGYTF.

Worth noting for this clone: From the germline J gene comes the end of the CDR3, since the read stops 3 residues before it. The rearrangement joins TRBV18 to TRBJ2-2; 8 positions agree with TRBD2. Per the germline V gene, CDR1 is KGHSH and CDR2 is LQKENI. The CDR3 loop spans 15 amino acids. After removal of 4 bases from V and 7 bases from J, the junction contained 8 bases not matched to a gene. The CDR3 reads CASSRESGSGGELFF. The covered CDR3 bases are TGTGCCAGCTCACGGGAAAGCGGGAGTGGCGGGGAG.

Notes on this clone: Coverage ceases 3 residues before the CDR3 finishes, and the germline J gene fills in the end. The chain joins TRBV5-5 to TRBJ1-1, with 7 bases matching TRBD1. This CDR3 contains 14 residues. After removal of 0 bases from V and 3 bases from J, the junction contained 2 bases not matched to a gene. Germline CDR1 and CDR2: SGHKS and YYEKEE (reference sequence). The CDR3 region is CASSLGQGYTEAFF. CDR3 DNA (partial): TGTGCCAGCAGCTTGGGACAGGGCTACACTGAA.

CDR3 DNA, as far as it was read: TGTGCCAGCAGCCTCCTCCGGGACAGGGAAAATTATGGC. It yields the protein CASSLLRDRENYG. In full, the CDR3 reads CASSLLRDRENYGYTF. This sequence joins TRBV7-8 and TRBJ1-2; TRBD1 matches at 9 bases. The sequenced fragment ends 3 residues before the CDR3 boundary, so the rest is inferred from the germline J gene. V lost 5 bases, J lost 5 bases, and 12 bases stayed unmatched. Germline loops: CDR1 SGHVS, CDR2 FQNEAQ. The CDR3 extends over 16 amino acids.

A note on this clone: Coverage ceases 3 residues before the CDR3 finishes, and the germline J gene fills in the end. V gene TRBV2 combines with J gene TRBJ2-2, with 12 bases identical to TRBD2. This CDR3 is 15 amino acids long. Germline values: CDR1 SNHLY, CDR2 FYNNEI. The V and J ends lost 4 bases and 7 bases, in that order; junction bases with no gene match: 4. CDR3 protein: CASSGLAGVHGELFF. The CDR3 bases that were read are TGTGCCAGCAGTGGACTAGCGGGAGTTCACGGGGAG.

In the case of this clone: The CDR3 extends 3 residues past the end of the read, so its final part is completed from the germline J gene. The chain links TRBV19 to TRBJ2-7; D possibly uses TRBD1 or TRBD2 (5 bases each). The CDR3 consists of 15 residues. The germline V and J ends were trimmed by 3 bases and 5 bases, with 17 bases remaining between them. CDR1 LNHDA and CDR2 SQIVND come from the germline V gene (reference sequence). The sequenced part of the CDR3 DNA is TGTGCCAGTAGTATGGGGCAGGGAGTCAGGGACGAG. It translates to CASSMGQGVRDE. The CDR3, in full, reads CASSMGQGVRDEQYF.

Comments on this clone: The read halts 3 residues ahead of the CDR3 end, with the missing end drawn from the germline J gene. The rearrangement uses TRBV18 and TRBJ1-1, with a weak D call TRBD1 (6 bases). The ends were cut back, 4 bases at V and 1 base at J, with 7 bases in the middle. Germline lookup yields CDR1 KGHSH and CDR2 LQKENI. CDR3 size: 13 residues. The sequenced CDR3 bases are TGTGCCAGCTCACTGGGACAGAACACTGAA. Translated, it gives CASSLGQNTE. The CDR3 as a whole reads CASSLGQNTEAFF.

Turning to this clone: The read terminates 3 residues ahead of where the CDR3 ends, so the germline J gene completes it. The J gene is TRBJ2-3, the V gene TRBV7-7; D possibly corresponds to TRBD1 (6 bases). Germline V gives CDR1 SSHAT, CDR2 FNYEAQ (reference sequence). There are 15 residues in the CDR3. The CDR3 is CASSPSSIRGETQYF. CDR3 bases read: TGTGCCAGCAGCCCTAGTTCGATCAGGGGAGAGACG. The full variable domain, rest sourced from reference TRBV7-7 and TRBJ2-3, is GAGVSQSPRYKVTKRGQDVTLRCDPISSHATLYWYQQALGQGPEFLTYFNYEAQPDKSGLPSDRFSAERPEGSISTLTIQRTEQRDSAMYRCASSPSSIRGETQYFGPGTRLTVL.

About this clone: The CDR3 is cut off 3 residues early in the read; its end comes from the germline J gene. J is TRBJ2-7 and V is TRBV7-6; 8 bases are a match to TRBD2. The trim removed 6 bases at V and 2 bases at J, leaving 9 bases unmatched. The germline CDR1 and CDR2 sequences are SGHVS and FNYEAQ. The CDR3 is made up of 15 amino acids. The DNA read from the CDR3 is TGTGCCAGCAGTGAGGGGAGCGGGAGACCCTACGAG. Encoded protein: CASSEGSGRPYE. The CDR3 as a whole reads CASSEGSGRPYEQYF.

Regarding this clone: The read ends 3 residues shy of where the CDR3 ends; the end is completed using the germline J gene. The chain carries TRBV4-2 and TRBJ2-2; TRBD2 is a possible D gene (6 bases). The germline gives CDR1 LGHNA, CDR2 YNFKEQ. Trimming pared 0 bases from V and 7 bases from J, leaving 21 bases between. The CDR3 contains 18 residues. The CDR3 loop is CASSQDLRGSRPNGELFF. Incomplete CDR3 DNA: TGTGCCAGCAGCCAAGACCTCCGGGGGAGTAGACCAAACGGGGAG.

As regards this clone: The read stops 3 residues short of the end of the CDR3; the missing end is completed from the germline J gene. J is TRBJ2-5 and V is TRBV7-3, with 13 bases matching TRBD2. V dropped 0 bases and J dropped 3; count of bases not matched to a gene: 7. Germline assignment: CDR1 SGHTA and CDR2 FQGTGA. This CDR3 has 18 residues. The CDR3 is CASSLTMGGTSGKETQYF. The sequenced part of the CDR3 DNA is TGTGCCAGCAGCTTAACTATGGGGGGGACTAGCGGGAAAGAGACC.

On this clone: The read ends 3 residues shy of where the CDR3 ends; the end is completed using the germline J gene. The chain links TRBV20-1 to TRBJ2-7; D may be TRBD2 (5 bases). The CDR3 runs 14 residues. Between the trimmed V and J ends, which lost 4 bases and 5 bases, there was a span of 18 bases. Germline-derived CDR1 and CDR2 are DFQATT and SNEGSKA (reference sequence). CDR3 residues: CSATHRGTVHEQYF. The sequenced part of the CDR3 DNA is TGCAGTGCTACGCATCGGGGTACGGTCCACGAG.